A selection of T cell receptor beta chains follows, all from one sample in a study of blood T cells in healthy people across ages. TCRdb re-called the 5' RACE reads through MiXCR, storing one row per CDR3 protein. There are 1 million to 1.2 million distinct CDR3 sequences in the sample; approximately 38% occur only once, and 13% lies in the top ten. Sequencing input: blood. The receptor source for this set is a man between 18 and 29 years old in good health. Both conserved end residues are part of each CDR3. D genes are given only for firm matches. The size of a clone is reported for some rows only, either as once, few or many, or as a class for expanded clones.

cdr3_aa: CSGQISGEAFF; cdr3_nt: TGCAGCGGACAGATCTCGGGTGAAGCTTTCTTT; clone_size: .; v_call: TRBV29-1; d_call: .; j_call: TRBJ1-1
cdr3_aa: CASGGRTDTQYF; cdr3_nt: TGTGCCAGCGGGGGACGCACAGATACGCAGTATTTT; clone_size: .; v_call: TRBV3-1; d_call: .; j_call: TRBJ2-3
cdr3_aa: CASSEYVRAATNYGYTF; cdr3_nt: TGTGCCAGCAGTGAATATGTGCGGGCGGCGACTAACTATGGCTACACCTTC; clone_size: few; v_call: TRBV2; d_call: .; j_call: TRBJ1-2
cdr3_aa: CASSPVRGYNSPLHF; cdr3_nt: TGTGCCAGCAGCCCCGTCAGGGGCTATAATTCACCCCTCCACTTT; clone_size: .; v_call: TRBV9; d_call: .; j_call: TRBJ1-6
cdr3_aa: CASSLYGTSTDTQYF; cdr3_nt: TGCGCCAGCAGCTTGTACGGGACTAGCACAGATACGCAGTATTTT; clone_size: few; v_call: TRBV5-1; d_call: .; j_call: TRBJ2-3
cdr3_aa: CASSEDVIGLGETQYF; cdr3_nt: TGTGCCAGCAGTGAAGATGTGATCGGGTTGGGGGAGACCCAGTACTTC; clone_size: few; v_call: TRBV6-1; d_call: .; j_call: TRBJ2-5
cdr3_aa: CASSLLRTDNEQYF; cdr3_nt: TGTGCCAGCAGCTTACTTCGGACAGACAATGAGCAGTACTTC; clone_size: .; v_call: TRBV7-2; d_call: .; j_call: TRBJ2-7
cdr3_aa: CSARAGLRQPQHF; cdr3_nt: TGCAGTGCTAGGGCAGGGTTAAGGCAGCCCCAGCATTTT; clone_size: .; v_call: TRBV20-1; d_call: .; j_call: TRBJ1-5
cdr3_aa: CASSKTRASGGANEQFF; cdr3_nt: TGTGCCAGCAGCAAGACGCGTGCTAGCGGGGGGGCGAATGAGCAGTTCTTC; clone_size: few; v_call: TRBV21-1; d_call: .; j_call: TRBJ2-1
cdr3_aa: CVSSFGAGATDTQYF; cdr3_nt: TGTGTCAGCAGTTTTGGGGCAGGGGCCACAGATACGCAGTATTTT; clone_size: .; v_call: TRBV28; d_call: .; j_call: TRBJ2-3
cdr3_aa: CASSQERLLRTVTSGANVLTF; cdr3_nt: TGCGCCAGCAGCCAAGAACGATTGTTAAGGACAGTGACCTCTGGGGCCAACGTCCTGACTTTC; clone_size: .; v_call: TRBV4-1; d_call: .; j_call: TRBJ2-6
cdr3_aa: CASQRAGAAQPQHF; cdr3_nt: TGTGCCAGCCAAAGGGCAGGGGCCGCCCAACCCCAGCATTTT; clone_size: .; v_call: TRBV12-3/TRBV12-4; d_call: .; j_call: TRBJ1-5
cdr3_aa: CASSEAGNTEAFF; cdr3_nt: TGTGCCAGCAGTGAAGCAGGGAACACTGAAGCTTTCTTT; clone_size: .; v_call: TRBV6-1; d_call: .; j_call: TRBJ1-1
cdr3_aa: CASLRTASSLGQFF; cdr3_nt: TGTGCCAGCTTGAGGACAGCCTCCTCGTTGGGGCAGTTCTTC; clone_size: .; v_call: TRBV5-6; d_call: .; j_call: TRBJ2-1
cdr3_aa: CASSTPGQGLSGYTF; cdr3_nt: TGTGCCAGCAGTACCCCGGGACAGGGGCTAAGTGGCTACACCTTC; clone_size: .; v_call: TRBV28; d_call: TRBD1; j_call: TRBJ1-2
cdr3_aa: CASSRRRGAEAFF; cdr3_nt: TGTGCCAGCAGCCGGAGAAGAGGGGCTGAAGCTTTCTTT; clone_size: .; v_call: TRBV12-3/TRBV12-4; d_call: .; j_call: TRBJ1-1
cdr3_aa: CASSLGPLPSGVGDTQYF; cdr3_nt: TGTGCCAGCAGCTTAGGGCCTCTACCCTCAGGGGTAGGAGATACGCAGTATTTT; clone_size: .; v_call: TRBV7-3; d_call: .; j_call: TRBJ2-3
cdr3_aa: CASSLVFSVHTYEQYF; cdr3_nt: TGTGCCAGCAGCTTAGTGTTTAGTGTACATACCTACGAGCAGTACTTC; clone_size: few; v_call: TRBV7-3; d_call: .; j_call: TRBJ2-7
cdr3_aa: CSVSPGADTQYF; cdr3_nt: TGCAGCGTCTCGCCAGGGGCAGATACGCAGTATTTT; clone_size: few; v_call: TRBV29-1; d_call: .; j_call: TRBJ2-3
cdr3_aa: CASSGYSRPITLHF; cdr3_nt: TGTGCCAGCAGCGGGTACTCCCGCCCGATCACCCTCCACTTT; clone_size: .; v_call: TRBV9; d_call: .; j_call: TRBJ1-6
cdr3_aa: CSARRTGGYTEAFF; cdr3_nt: TGCAGTGCTCGAAGGACAGGGGGGTACACTGAAGCTTTCTTT; clone_size: many; v_call: TRBV20-1; d_call: TRBD1; j_call: TRBJ1-1
cdr3_aa: CASSPTGQEGRLGSPLHF; cdr3_nt: TGCGCCAGCAGCCCAACTGGACAGGAAGGGCGGTTGGGATCACCCCTCCACTTT; clone_size: .; v_call: TRBV5-1; d_call: TRBD1; j_call: TRBJ1-6
cdr3_aa: CASSYRALGGANYGYTF; cdr3_nt: TGTGCCAGCAGTTACCGGGCCCTTGGCGGAGCTAACTATGGCTACACCTTC; clone_size: .; v_call: TRBV6-5; d_call: .; j_call: TRBJ1-2
cdr3_aa: CASSVASTDTQYF; cdr3_nt: TGTGCCAGCAGCGTAGCTAGCACAGATACGCAGTATTTT; clone_size: many; v_call: TRBV9; d_call: .; j_call: TRBJ2-3
cdr3_aa: CASSLRGQSSYNEQFF; cdr3_nt: TGTGCCAGCAGTTTAAGGGGGCAGAGCTCCTACAATGAGCAGTTCTTC; clone_size: few; v_call: TRBV12-3/TRBV12-4; d_call: TRBD1; j_call: TRBJ2-1
cdr3_aa: CASSRTHTGTDHTGELFF; cdr3_nt: TGTGCCAGCAGCCGTACCCATACCGGGACAGATCACACCGGGGAGCTGTTTTTT; clone_size: .; v_call: TRBV27; d_call: TRBD1; j_call: TRBJ2-2
cdr3_aa: CATSRDPGTDYSGNTIYF; cdr3_nt: TGTGCCACCAGCAGAGATCCCGGGACAGATTACTCTGGAAACACCATATATTTT; clone_size: .; v_call: TRBV15; d_call: TRBD1; j_call: TRBJ1-3
cdr3_aa: CASKLLHGSLGETQYF; cdr3_nt: TGCGCCAGCAAGTTATTGCACGGGTCGTTGGGGGAGACCCAGTACTTC; clone_size: .; v_call: TRBV5-1; d_call: .; j_call: TRBJ2-5
cdr3_aa: CAWTRRMNTEAFF; cdr3_nt: TGTGCCTGGACGAGGCGCATGAACACTGAAGCTTTCTTT; clone_size: .; v_call: TRBV30; d_call: .; j_call: TRBJ1-1